This T cell receptor beta chain is drawn from a study of blood T cell dynamics during melanoma immunotherapy. Sequenced by immunoSEQ multiplex PCR; TCRdb stores in-frame clones only, minus some. Among over 8,000 clones listed, 80% to 90% were seen once. Specified time point: pre-treatment baseline. Response was assessed by RECIST 1.1 at 12 weeks, except a couple of rapid progressors. CDR1 is SGHTA, CDR2 FQGNSA, per germline. The ends were cut back, 5 bases at V and 0 bases at J, with 9 bases in the middle. The CDR3 covers 14 residues. Sequenced material: blood, taken from a patient treated with checkpoint blockade. The rearrangement uses TRBV7-2 and TRBJ2-3; D is perhaps TRBD2 (6 bases). This TCR was sampled from a human donor with melanoma. The CDR3 DNA is TGTGCCAGCAGCAAAGCGGGTAGCACAGATACGCAGTATTTT. This encodes CASSKAGSTDTQYF.